Below, 32 T cell receptor beta chains from the same sample are listed, as sequenced in a study of blood T cell repertoires in COVID-19. Measured with immunoSEQ multiplex PCR; TCRdb has only the in-frame clones, and not every one. The repertoire includes 90,000 to 100,000 clones, 85% of them detected once, and 38% sits in the top ten. Sequencing input: peripheral blood. Receptor source: a man older than 75 with acute or convalescent COVID-19.

DNA for the CDR3: TGTGCCAGCAGTGAAGCGGGACAGGGATATGGCTACACCTTC. Its translation: CASSEAGQGYGYTF. V is TRBV2 and J is TRBJ1-2, with TRBD1 matching 9 bases. CDR1 and CDR2 (germline): SNHLY, FYNNEI. The CDR3 has 14 residues. Trimming cost V 0 bases and J 5 bases; bases outside gene matches: 1.

V usage is TRBV4-1 and J usage is TRBJ2-1; 9 bases are a match to TRBD1. Unmatched junction bases numbered 2, after V lost 0 bases and J lost 5 bases. The germline gives CDR1 MGHRA, CDR2 YSYEKL. CDR3 length: 15 residues. Here the CDR3 DNA reads TGCGCCAGCAGCCAAGAAGGGACAGGGAACAATGAGCAGTTCTTC. Amino acids: CASSQEGTGNNEQFF.

This clone was seen once. The chain employs TRBV5-4 and TRBJ2-6; TRBD2 is a possible D gene (7 bases). From germline, CDR1 is SGHNT and CDR2 YYREEE (reference sequence). This CDR3 spans 16 amino acids. Between the trimmed V and J ends, which lost 5 bases and 0 bases, there was a span of 12 bases. CDR3 coding DNA: TGTGCCAGCAGGGTGGGAGGGGGCTCTGGGGCCAACGTCCTGACTTTC. Its protein is CASRVGGGSGANVLTF.

The CDR3 reads CASSPRTGLENEQYF. Written as DNA, the CDR3 is TGTGCCAGCTCACCCCGGACAGGGCTAGAGAACGAGCAGTACTTC. This sequence joins TRBV18 and TRBJ2-7, with 8 positions matching TRBD1. The CDR3 has 15 amino acids. The V segment lost 3 bases and the J segment 5 bases; nucleotides outside the gene matches: 9. Germline CDR1 and CDR2: KGHSH and LQKENI.

This chain uses TRBV4-2 with TRBJ2-1, with 7 bases fitting TRBD2. This CDR3 spans 16 amino acids. Germline loops: CDR1 LGHNA, CDR2 YNFKEQ. Trimming removed 0 bases from V and 3 bases from J; junction bases left unmatched: 5. Here the CDR3 reads CASSQDPPSGYNEQFF. The CDR3 DNA reads as TGTGCCAGCAGCCAAGATCCCCCTAGCGGCTACAATGAGCAGTTCTTC.

The table lists this clone with a count of one. At one end the junction does not follow the germline gene, possibly because of a read error. The V gene is TRBV12-3 or TRBV12-4, the J gene TRBJ2-5; D remains ambiguous. This CDR3 spans 12 amino acids. CDR3 in DNA: TGTGCCAGCAGCTTAGCCGTGGAGACCCAGTACTTC. Protein: CASSLAVETQYF.

The chain carries TRBV27 and TRBJ1-5; TRBD1 matches 9 bases. CDR3 length: 15 residues. From germline, CDR1 is MNHEY and CDR2 SMNVEV (reference sequence). V was clipped by 6 bases and J by 7 bases; unmatched bases: 10. The CDR3 DNA is TGTGCCAGCAGGAGACAGGGGGGAATCGGGCAGCCCCAGCATTTT. This codes for CASRRQGGIGQPQHF.

This clone came up a few times. The V and J genes are TRBV3-1 (or the pseudogene TRBV3-2) and TRBJ2-7; no definite D call. Trimming cost V 0 bases and J 6 bases, with 12 bases left between them. The CDR3 consists of 14 residues. The germline CDR1 and CDR2 sequences are LGHDT and YNNKEL (reference sequence). CDR3: CASSQDPVRSEQYF. The CDR3 nucleotides read TGTGCCAGCAGCCAAGATCCTGTGCGTTCCGAGCAGTACTTC.

The CDR3 spells CASRRDSPSTDTQYF. For the CDR3, the DNA is TGCGCCAGCAGAAGGGACTCCCCTAGCACAGATACGCAGTATTTT. This sequence joins TRBV5-1 and TRBJ2-3, with a weak D call TRBD2 (6 bases). Trimming took 5 bases from V and 0 from J, leaving 13 bases between them. The CDR3 has 15 amino acids. Germline CDR1 reads SGHRS; CDR2 reads YFSETQ.

The chain couples TRBV5-1 to TRBJ1-5, with a tentative D call TRBD1 (6 bases). The V end was cut by 1 base, the J end by 5 bases, with 10 bases between. CDR3 size: 14 residues. Germline-derived CDR1 and CDR2 are SGHRS and YFSETQ. The CDR3 region is CASSLSGVDQPQHF. The CDR3 DNA reads as TGCGCCAGCAGCTTGTCAGGGGTTGATCAGCCCCAGCATTTT. The whole variable domain, remainder taken from reference TRBV5-1 and TRBJ1-5, is KAGVTQTPRYLIKTRGQQVTLSCSPISGHRSVSWYQQTPGQGLQFLFEYFSETQRNKGNFPGRFSGRQFSNSRSEMNVSTLELGDSALYLCASSLSGVDQPQHFGDGTRLSIL.

The sample holds one count of this clone. The chain joins TRBV7-8 to TRBJ2-5; D is ambiguous. V was trimmed by 5 bases and J by 1 base, leaving 14 bases between them. The V gene's germline CDR1 is SGHVS and CDR2 FQNEAQ. The CDR3 runs to 15 residues. CDR3 nucleotides: TGTGCCAGCAGCCCTCCCAGGCGTAGCCAAGAGACCCAGTACTTC. This translates into CASSPPRRSQETQYF.

This rearrangement joins TRBV28 to TRBJ2-5; the match to TRBD1 covers 10 bases. The length of the CDR3 is 17 residues. The junction had 5 bases not matched to a gene; V was cut back by 0 bases and J by 1 base. Germline CDR1 reads MDHEN; CDR2 reads SYDVKM. CDR3 sequence (DNA): TGTGCCAGCAGTTTATGGGGGACAGGGGATACCCAAGAGACCCAGTACTTC. This sequence encodes CASSLWGTGDTQETQYF.

The gene calls are TRBV7-2 and TRBJ2-3, with a weak D call TRBD2 (6 bases). The V and J ends lost 1 base and 2 bases respectively, with 10 bases between them. The CDR3 covers 15 residues. Germline V lookup: CDR1 SGHTA, CDR2 FQGNSA. The CDR3 nucleotides are TGTGCCAGCAGCTTAGATGTAGCGGCCACAGATACGCAGTATTTT. Amino acid sequence: CASSLDVAATDTQYF.

V gene TRBV27 combines with J gene TRBJ2-7, with TRBD2 identical over 7 bases. V shed 5 bases, J shed 4 bases, and the junction held 11 bases outside the gene matches. This CDR3 region has 15 residues. Germline CDR1 is MNHEY and CDR2 is SMNVEV (reference sequence). The chain's CDR3 is CASSPKAGKGYEQYF. In DNA, the CDR3 is TGTGCCAGCAGTCCCAAAGCGGGAAAAGGATACGAGCAGTACTTC.

The V and J genes are TRBV10-2 and TRBJ2-7; D possibly corresponds to TRBD2 (5 bases). From germline, CDR1 is WSHSY and CDR2 SAAADI. This CDR3 region has 14 residues. V was trimmed by 6 bases and J by 4 bases, leaving 16 bases between them. The chain's CDR3 is CASRPGLRSYEQYF. Here the CDR3 DNA reads TGCGCCAGCAGACCAGGACTCCGATCTTACGAGCAGTACTTC.

The J gene is TRBJ2-7, the V gene TRBV4-2, with 10 bases aligning to TRBD2. CDR3 size: 16 residues. After removal of 1 base from V and 2 bases from J, the junction contained 5 bases not matched to a gene. Germline values: CDR1 LGHNA, CDR2 YNFKEQ. CDR3 bases: TGTGCCAGCAGCCAAGCTACTAGCGGGAAGACCTACGAGCAGTACTTC. Protein sequence: CASSQATSGKTYEQYF.

This clone occurred a few times. The chain has TRBV5-1 and TRBJ1-3, with D possibly TRBD1 on 5 matching bases. Trimming removed 5 bases at V and 0 bases at J, with 9 bases between. Germline-derived CDR1 and CDR2 are SGHRS and YFSETQ. The CDR3 extends over 14 amino acids. CDR3 DNA sequence: TGCGCCAGCAGACGACAGAACTCTGGAAACACCATATATTTT. Amino acid sequence: CASRRQNSGNTIYF.

The J gene is TRBJ1-2, the V gene TRBV29-1; weak D call: TRBD1 (5 bases). Germline CDR1 is SQVTM and CDR2 is ANQGSEA. This CDR3 spans 13 amino acids. With 3 bases removed from V and 1 base from J, the gap between germline ends came to 9 bases. The CDR3 bases are TGCAGCGTTGAGGACATCCTTAACTATGGCTACACCTTC. Protein sequence: CSVEDILNYGYTF.

This chain connects TRBV28 to TRBJ1-4, with D possibly TRBD1 on 5 matching bases. V was pared by 7 bases and J by 4 bases, with 19 bases between. The CDR3 is made up of 16 amino acids. Per germline, CDR1 MDHEN and CDR2 SYDVKM. This CDR3 reads CASMKLIGGGNEKLFF. In nucleotides, the CDR3 is TGTGCCAGCATGAAACTTATTGGGGGGGGTAATGAAAAACTGTTTTTT.

V and J are TRBV4-2 and TRBJ2-7; TRBD1 matches 9 bases. The CDR3 length is 16 residues. Trimming removed 2 bases from V and 2 bases from J; junction bases left unmatched: 7. Germline CDR1 reads LGHNA; CDR2 reads YNFKEQ. DNA of the CDR3: TGTGCCAGCAGCCAACTTTCCCGGACAGGGGCCTACGAGCAGTACTTC. This codes for CASSQLSRTGAYEQYF.

The chain combines TRBV30 with TRBJ2-3; D is possibly TRBD2 (5 bases). V lost 0 bases to trimming and J lost 3 bases, with 10 bases between them. The length of the CDR3 is 14 residues. Germline V gene data show CDR1 as GTSNPN and CDR2 as SVGIG (reference sequence). Here the CDR3 DNA reads TGTGCCTGGAGTGTTGGGTGGGAGACAGATACGCAGTATTTT. This translates into CAWSVGWETDTQYF.

The chain carries TRBV5-1 and TRBJ1-1; 11 bases are a match to TRBD1. CDR3 size: 16 residues. The germline gives CDR1 SGHRS, CDR2 YFSETQ. The V and J ends lost 4 bases and 7 bases, in that order; junction bases with no gene match: 12. The CDR3 DNA follows: TGCGCCAGCAGCCTAAACCCGGGACAGGGGGGAGGTGAAGCTTTCTTT. Protein: CASSLNPGQGGGEAFF.

The genes are TRBV5-6 and TRBJ1-3; TRBD1 might be the D (6 bases). The CDR3 length is 15 residues. Germline V gene sequence: CDR1 SGHDT, CDR2 YYEEEE. Trimming left V 4 bases short and J 0 bases short, with 11 bases between. CDR3 protein: CASSRDTFSGNTIYF. In DNA, the CDR3 is TGTGCCAGCAGCCGGGACACCTTCTCTGGAAACACCATATATTTT.

CDR3 nucleotide sequence: TGTGCCAGTAGTATAGTCGGGTCGGATCCTAACTATGGCTACACCTTC. Translated: CASSIVGSDPNYGYTF. This chain links TRBV19 with TRBJ1-2, with D uncertain. Trimming left V 1 base short and J 0 bases short, with 12 bases between. Germline V CDR1 and CDR2: LNHDA, SQIVND (reference sequence). This CDR3 spans 16 amino acids.

CDR3 in DNA: TGTGCCAGCAGTGACCGGAGACACAATGAGCAGTTCTTC. Its translation: CASSDRRHNEQFF. The chain employs TRBV7-9 and TRBJ2-1; D is undetermined. The ends were cut back, 6 bases at V and 5 bases at J, with 11 bases in the middle. Germline V gene sequence: CDR1 SEHNR, CDR2 FQNEAQ (reference sequence). This CDR3 comprises 13 residues.

The rearrangement links TRBV18 to TRBJ1-3; 8 bases agree with TRBD1. This CDR3 is 17 amino acids long. Trimming cost V 6 bases and J 0 bases; bases outside gene matches: 10. The V gene's germline CDR1 is KGHSH and CDR2 LQKENI. This chain's CDR3 is CASSPRQGTFSGNTIYF. CDR3 nucleotide sequence: TGTGCCAGCTCGCCAAGACAGGGGACCTTCTCTGGAAACACCATATATTTT.

The CDR3 spells CASSPPTGFYEQYF. CDR3 coding DNA: TGTGCCAGCTCACCACCGACAGGGTTTTACGAGCAGTACTTC. The J gene is TRBJ2-7, the V gene TRBV18; 7 bases fit TRBD1. Trimming removed 0 bases from V and 4 bases from J; junction bases left unmatched: 3. The CDR3 sequence is 14 residues long. The germline CDR1 and CDR2 sequences are KGHSH and LQKENI.

The rearrangement joins TRBV19 to TRBJ1-2; possible D gene TRBD1, 5 bases. From germline, CDR1 is LNHDA and CDR2 SQIVND (reference sequence). With 8 bases removed from V and 0 bases from J, the gap between germline ends came to 16 bases. This CDR3 has 15 residues. The CDR3 reads CASVLRPGANYGYTF. For the CDR3, the DNA is TGTGCCAGTGTCCTTCGACCGGGGGCTAACTATGGCTACACCTTC.

V gene TRBV18 combines with J gene TRBJ2-1; 12 nucleotides line up with TRBD2. The CDR3 has 14 amino acids. Germline V gives CDR1 KGHSH, CDR2 LQKENI. V shed 5 bases, J shed 6 bases, and the junction held 2 bases outside the gene matches. The DNA for the CDR3 is TGTGCCAGCTCAGGACTAGCGGGATCCAATGAGCAGTTCTTC. Protein: CASSGLAGSNEQFF.

The rearrangement links TRBV28 to TRBJ1-2, with 8 bases lining up with TRBD1. This CDR3 region has 17 residues. V gave up 2 bases and J gave up 1 base; unmatched junction bases: 9. Germline lookup yields CDR1 MDHEN and CDR2 SYDVKM. The CDR3: CASSLVTGARINYGYTF. CDR3 nucleotide sequence: TGTGCCAGCAGTTTAGTGACAGGGGCCCGAATTAACTATGGCTACACCTTC.

CDR3 protein: CASSLGSGIGNEQFF. In nucleotides, the CDR3 is TGTGCCAGCAGCTTAGGATCCGGGATTGGCAATGAGCAGTTCTTC. The chain links TRBV7-8 to TRBJ2-1; perhaps TRBD2 as D (5 bases). Germline V gives CDR1 SGHVS, CDR2 FQNEAQ. The ends were cut back, 1 base at V and 6 bases at J, with 13 bases in the middle. The CDR3 is made up of 15 amino acids.

The chain recombines TRBV7-3 with TRBJ2-3; D may be TRBD2 (6 bases). The CDR3 has 18 amino acids. In germline, CDR1 is SGHTA, CDR2 FQGTGA. Between the trimmed V and J ends, which lost 3 bases and 4 bases, there was a span of 23 bases. The CDR3 spells CASSFGGSPDSQADTQYF. The CDR3, as DNA: TGTGCCAGCAGCTTCGGGGGATCACCGGACTCCCAGGCAGATACGCAGTATTTT.